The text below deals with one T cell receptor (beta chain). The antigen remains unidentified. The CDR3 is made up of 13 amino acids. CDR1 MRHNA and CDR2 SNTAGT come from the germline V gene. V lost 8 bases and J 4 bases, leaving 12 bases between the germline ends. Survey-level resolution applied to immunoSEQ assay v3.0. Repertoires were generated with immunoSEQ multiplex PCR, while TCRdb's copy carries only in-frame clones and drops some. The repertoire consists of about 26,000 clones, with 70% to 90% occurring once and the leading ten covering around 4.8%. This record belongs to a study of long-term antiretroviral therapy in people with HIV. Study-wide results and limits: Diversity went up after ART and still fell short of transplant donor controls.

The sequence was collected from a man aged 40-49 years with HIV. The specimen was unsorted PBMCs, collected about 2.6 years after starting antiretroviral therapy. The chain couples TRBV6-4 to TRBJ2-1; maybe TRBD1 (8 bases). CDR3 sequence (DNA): TGTGCCAGCGGACAGGGACTATACAATGAGCAGTTCTTC. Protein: CASGQGLYNEQFF.